This TCR beta chain appears in the sequencing data of a study of blood T cell repertoires in COVID-19. Here immunoSEQ multiplex PCR was the method, and the copy in TCRdb shows in-frame clones only, minus some. The sample carries 150,000 to 200,000 clones, 80% to 90% recorded once. This CDR3 is built from 11 residues. Trimming shortened V by 6 bases and J by 4 bases, and 5 bases separated the two germline ends. This sequence joins TRBV12-3 or TRBV12-4 and TRBJ2-3; the D is unclear. Specimen: peripheral blood. The receptor was isolated from a man between 60 and 70 years old with acute or convalescent COVID-19. DNA for the CDR3: TGTGCCAGCAGAAGCGCAGATACGCAGTATTTT. It is translated as CASRSADTQYF.